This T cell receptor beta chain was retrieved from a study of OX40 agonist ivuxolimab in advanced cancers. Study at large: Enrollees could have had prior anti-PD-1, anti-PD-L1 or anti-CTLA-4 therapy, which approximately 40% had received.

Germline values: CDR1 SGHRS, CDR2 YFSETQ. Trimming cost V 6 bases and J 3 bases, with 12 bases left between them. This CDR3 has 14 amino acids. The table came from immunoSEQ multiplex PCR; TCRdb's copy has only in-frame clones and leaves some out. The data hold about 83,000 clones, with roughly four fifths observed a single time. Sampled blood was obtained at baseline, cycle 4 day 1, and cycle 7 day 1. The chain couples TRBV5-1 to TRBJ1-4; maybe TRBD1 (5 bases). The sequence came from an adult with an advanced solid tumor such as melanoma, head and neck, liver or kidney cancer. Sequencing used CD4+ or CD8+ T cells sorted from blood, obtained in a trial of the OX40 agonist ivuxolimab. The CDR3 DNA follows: TGCGCCAGCAACCGGGGGGAAGCTAATGAAAAACTGTTTTTT. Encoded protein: CASNRGEANEKLFF.